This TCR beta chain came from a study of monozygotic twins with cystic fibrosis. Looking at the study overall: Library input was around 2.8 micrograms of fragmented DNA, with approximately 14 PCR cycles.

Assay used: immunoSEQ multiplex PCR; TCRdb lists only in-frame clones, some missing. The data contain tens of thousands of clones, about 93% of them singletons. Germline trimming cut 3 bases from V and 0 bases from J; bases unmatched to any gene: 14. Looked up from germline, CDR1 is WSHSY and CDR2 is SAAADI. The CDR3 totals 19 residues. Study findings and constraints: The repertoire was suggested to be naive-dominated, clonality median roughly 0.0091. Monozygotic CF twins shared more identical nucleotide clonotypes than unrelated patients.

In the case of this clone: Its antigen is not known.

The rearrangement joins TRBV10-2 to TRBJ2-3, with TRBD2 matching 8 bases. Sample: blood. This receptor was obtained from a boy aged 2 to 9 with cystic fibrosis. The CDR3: CASSDFLGLETPSTDTQYF. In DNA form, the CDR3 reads TGCGCCAGCAGTGATTTTTTGGGACTAGAAACTCCTAGCACAGATACGCAGTATTTT.